These 3 T cell receptor beta chains share one sample of origin, sequenced in a study of T cell responses to AZD1222 COVID-19 vaccine. TCRdb's copy holds only in-frame clones and misses some; the assay was immunoSEQ multiplex PCR. Found here are 150,000 to 200,000 clones, about nine tenths of them singletons; the top ten hold 2% to 3%. The source was peripheral blood, collected on day 0 of AZD1222 vaccination. The receptors were gathered from an adult in good health.

This rearrangement joins TRBV3-1 (or the pseudogene TRBV3-2) to TRBJ2-6; TRBD2 might be the D (5 bases). This CDR3 is built from 14 residues. Trimming removed 8 bases from V and 1 base from J, with 9 bases in between. CDR1 is LGHDT and CDR2 is YNNKEL in the germline V gene (reference sequence). The chain's CDR3 is CASERGSGANVLTF. The DNA for the CDR3 is TGTGCCAGCGAGCGCGGGTCTGGGGCCAACGTCCTGACTTTC.

The chain has TRBV18 and TRBJ2-1, with unresolved D. The CDR3 extends over 11 amino acids. V shed 6 bases and J shed 9 bases, with 9 bases lying between them. The germline V gene encodes CDR1 KGHSH and CDR2 LQKENI. Written as DNA, the CDR3 is TGTGCCAGCTCCTTACAAGGTGAGCAGTTCTTC. As protein: CASSLQGEQFF.

This chain links TRBV9 with TRBJ2-3; the D is unclear. The V and J ends lost 4 bases and 0 bases respectively, with 3 bases between them. The CDR3 totals 12 residues. CDR1 and CDR2 from the germline V gene are SGDLS and YYNGEE. The chain's CDR3 is CASSFSTDTQYF. The CDR3, as DNA: TGTGCCAGCAGCTTCAGCACAGATACGCAGTATTTT.